Listed below are T cell receptor beta chains from one sample, sequenced in a study of blood T cell repertoires in COVID-19. Clones were read by immunoSEQ multiplex PCR, and TCRdb kept only the in-frame ones, dropping some. The sample lists a few hundred thousand clones, over 85% occurring once. The sample was peripheral blood. These receptors were taken from a man aged 18 to 35 with COVID-19, enrolled during active disease. The CDR3 runs from the conserved cysteine through the conserved F or W. Fields, in order: J gene, D gene, clone size, V gene, CDR3 DNA, CDR3 protein. A D gene is named only where the DNA matches it firmly. Clone sizes are given selectively: once, few, many, or a class where the clone is expanded.

TRBJ1-1,TRBD1,-,TRBV19,TGTGCCAGTAGTCTAGCCGGGACAGGGTCTGCTGAAGCTTTCTTT,CASSLAGTGSAEAFF
TRBJ2-7,-,-,TRBV7-9,TGTGCCAGCAGTTCTACTGGCTACGAGCAGTACTTC,CASSSTGYEQYF
TRBJ2-1,-,-,TRBV6-1,TGTGCCAGCAGTGATTTTCGCGGGGCGATTATACCATACAATGAGCAGTTCTTC,CASSDFRGAIIPYNEQFF
TRBJ1-6,-,-,TRBV7-3,TGTGCCAGCAGCTTGGTAGGGGATTCACCCCTCCACTTT,CASSLVGDSPLHF
TRBJ2-3,TRBD2,-,TRBV7-9,TGTGCCAGCAGCGGTAGCGGGGGGGACTCCACAGATACGCAGTATTTT,CASSGSGGDSTDTQYF
TRBJ2-5,TRBD2,-,TRBV6-5,TGTGCCAGCAGTTACCGGACTAGACAAGAGACCCAGTACTTC,CASSYRTRQETQYF
TRBJ1-6,TRBD1,-,TRBV2,TGTGCCAGCAACCGGGACAGGGGGACGAATAATTCACCCCTCCACTTT,CASNRDRGTNNSPLHF
TRBJ2-5,-,-,TRBV5-6,TGTGCCAGCAGCTTGGCCTCACTAGGGGAGACCCAGTACTTC,CASSLASLGETQYF
TRBJ1-5,TRBD1,few,TRBV7-9,TGTGCCAGCAGCGCCGGACAGGGGAAACAGCCCCAGCATTTT,CASSAGQGKQPQHF
TRBJ2-2,-,once,TRBV21-1,TGTGCCAGCAGCTTAAACACCGGGGAGCTGTTTTTT,CASSLNTGELFF
TRBJ2-5,-,once,TRBV10-1,TGCGCCAGCAGCCCGACAGGAGCGTTTGAGACCCAGTACTTC,CASSPTGAFETQYF
TRBJ1-5,TRBD1,few,TRBV6-1,TGTGCCAGCAGTGAAACGGACAGGGATCTCCATACCCAGCATTTT,CASSETDRDLHTQHF
TRBJ2-5,TRBD1,-,TRBV7-9,TGTGCAGCAGGGGGCGGAGAGACCCAGTACTTC,CAAGGGETQYF
TRBJ1-1,-,-,TRBV24-1,TGTGCCACCAGTGACGCCCGACAGGCGGGTAGCACTGAAGCTTTCTTT,CATSDARQAGSTEAFF
TRBJ1-2,TRBD1,-,TRBV5-8,TGTGCCAGCAGCTTCGGGGACAGGGAACTCTATGGCTACACCTTC,CASSFGDRELYGYTF
TRBJ1-3,TRBD1,-,TRBV4-2,TGTGCCAGCAGCCAACAACCGGGACAGCCTTCCTCTGGAAACACCATATATTTT,CASSQQPGQPSSGNTIYF
TRBJ1-5,TRBD1,-,TRBV2,TGTGCCAGCAGTGCCACAGGGGGCGGAGGCAATCAGCCCCAGCATTTT,CASSATGGGGNQPQHF
TRBJ1-2,-,-,TRBV15,TGTGCCACCAGCAGAGATCGAGGGGGATTCTATGGCTACACCTTC,CATSRDRGGFYGYTF
TRBJ2-1,TRBD2,-,TRBV11-3,TGTGCCAGCAGCTTAAGCCCTAACGGACTAGCGAACAATGAGCAGTTCTTC,CASSLSPNGLANNEQFF
TRBJ2-1,-,-,TRBV5-1,TGCGCCAGCAGCTTGGCCTGGCGGAAAGCCTACAATGAGCAGTTCTTC,CASSLAWRKAYNEQFF
TRBJ1-5,-,-,TRBV19,TGTGCCAGTAGTACGGTGACAAATCAGCCCCAGCATTTT,CASSTVTNQPQHF
TRBJ2-4,-,-,TRBV5-5,TGTGCCAGCAGCTTGGGGGCTTCGGCCAAAAACATTCAGTACTTC,CASSLGASAKNIQYF
TRBJ2-1,TRBD2,-,TRBV29-1,TGCAGCGCCGGGCGGGGGACTGAGCAGTTCTTC,CSAGRGTEQFF
TRBJ2-3,TRBD2,-,TRBV15,TGTGCCACCAGCAGAGGGGGGCTAGCGGGATCAGATACGCAGTATTTT,CATSRGGLAGSDTQYF
TRBJ1-1,-,-,TRBV7-9,TGTGCCAGCAGCTTAGTTGAGGTTTACACTGAAGCTTTCTTT,CASSLVEVYTEAFF
TRBJ2-1,TRBD1,-,TRBV5-1,TGCGCCAGCACCGAGGACAGGGGGCTCTACAATGAGCAGTTCTTC,CASTEDRGLYNEQFF
TRBJ2-7,-,-,TRBV6-5,TGTGCCAGCGGCCCCCCAGGGGTTCCCTACGAGCAGTACTTC,CASGPPGVPYEQYF
TRBJ2-7,TRBD1,-,TRBV10-2,TGCGCCAGCAGTGAGTCGCGACAGGGGGCTAGGTACGAGCAGTACTTC,CASSESRQGARYEQYF
TRBJ2-7,-,once,TRBV18,TGTGCCAGCTCACCAGAACAGAGCTCCTACGAGCAGTACTTC,CASSPEQSSYEQYF
TRBJ2-1,TRBD1,-,TRBV30,TGTGCCTGGAGTCGTACCGGGACAGGGAGGTTCTTC,CAWSRTGTGRFF
TRBJ2-3,-,-,TRBV19,TGTGCCAGTAGTCCCCGGAGGGCACACACAGATACGCAGTATTTT,CASSPRRAHTDTQYF
TRBJ2-2,TRBD1,-,TRBV24-1,TGTGCCACCAGTGATCCCGGGACAGGTCTGGCCGGGGAGCTGTTTTTT,CATSDPGTGLAGELFF
TRBJ2-5,-,-,TRBV3-1/TRBV3-2,TGTGCCAGCAGCCAAGGCCGACAGTACCAAGAGACCCAGTACTTC,CASSQGRQYQETQYF
TRBJ1-2,-,-,TRBV24-1,TGTGCCACCAGTGACGGTAAGGACAGCCCAACCTATGGCTACACCTTC,CATSDGKDSPTYGYTF
TRBJ1-4,TRBD1,-,TRBV2,TGTGCCAGCAGTGCCGAGCAGGGGGCGAGGGAAAAACTGTTTTTT,CASSAEQGAREKLFF
TRBJ1-2,-,-,TRBV20-1,TGCAGTGTTCAGGGTCGTGGCTACACCTTC,CSVQGRGYTF
TRBJ2-7,-,-,TRBV19,TGTGCCAGTAGCCGGGGACATTACGAGCAGTACTTC,CASSRGHYEQYF
TRBJ2-4,TRBD2,once,TRBV19,TGTGCCAGTAAGGCCGGGAGGGCGGGCATTCAGTACTTC,CASKAGRAGIQYF
TRBJ1-1,-,once,TRBV5-1,TGCGCCAGCAGCTTCCGGTGGAACACTGAAGCTTTCTTT,CASSFRWNTEAFF
TRBJ1-1,-,-,TRBV7-2,TGTGCCAGCAGCTTCAGGACAAAGAACACTGAAGCTTTCTTT,CASSFRTKNTEAFF
TRBJ2-3,TRBD2,-,TRBV9,TGTGCCAGCAGCGAAAAAGATAGCGGGAGGGGCACAGATACGCAGTATTTT,CASSEKDSGRGTDTQYF
TRBJ1-3,-,-,TRBV12-5,TGTGCTAGTGGTACCAGGCGCGGAATGGACACTCTCTCTGGAAACACCATATATTTT,CASGTRRGMDTLSGNTIYF
TRBJ1-6,-,-,TRBV27,TGTGCCAGCAGTCCGCAGGGGAGGGGTTCACCCCTCCACTTT,CASSPQGRGSPLHF
TRBJ2-1,TRBD2,-,TRBV5-1,TGCGCCAGCAGACTTACTAGCGGGAGTTCCTACAATGAGCAGTTCTTC,CASRLTSGSSYNEQFF
TRBJ2-7,-,once,TRBV12-3/TRBV12-4,TGTGCCAGCAGTTTCTCAGGGGCCGAGCAGTACTTC,CASSFSGAEQYF
TRBJ2-3,TRBD2,-,TRBV5-4,TGTGCCAGCAACGGGACTAGCGCCTTCGGGGATACGCAGTATTTT,CASNGTSAFGDTQYF
TRBJ2-1,-,-,TRBV3-1/TRBV3-2,TGTGCCAGCAGCCTCGTAAAGGGGAATGAGCAGTTCTTC,CASSLVKGNEQFF
TRBJ1-1,-,-,TRBV5-5,TGTGCCAGCAGCTTGGACATTCAGGGAGGCACTGAAGCTTTCTTT,CASSLDIQGGTEAFF
TRBJ1-5,-,once,TRBV27,TGTGCCAGCAGTTTAAGGGGTGTACGCAATCAGCCCCAGCATTTT,CASSLRGVRNQPQHF
TRBJ1-2,-,-,TRBV6-5,TGTGCCAGCAGTTACGGCAGTCCCCCTCATGGCTACACCTTC,CASSYGSPPHGYTF
TRBJ1-3,-,once,TRBV3-1/TRBV3-2,TGTGCCAGCAGCCAGGAGTATGGTGGAAACACCATATATTTT,CASSQEYGGNTIYF
TRBJ1-4,TRBD1,-,TRBV6-1,TGTGCCAGCAGTGACGACAGGGGGAATGAAAAACTGTTTTTT,CASSDDRGNEKLFF
TRBJ2-3,TRBD1,-,TRBV7-9,TGTGCCAGCAGCCTGGGACAGGGCACAGATACGCAGTATTTT,CASSLGQGTDTQYF
TRBJ2-5,-,-,TRBV7-2,TGTGCCAGCAGCTTAGTGTCGGCGGCTAAAGAGACCCAGTACTTC,CASSLVSAAKETQYF
TRBJ1-1,TRBD1,medium-sized,TRBV10-2,TGCGCCAGCAGGACAGGGGGGGGGAACACTGAAGCTTTCTTT,CASRTGGGNTEAFF
TRBJ1-4,-,-,TRBV2,TGTGCCAGCATGGCTGAATCCGGGGAAAAACTGTTTTTT,CASMAESGEKLFF
TRBJ2-3,TRBD2,-,TRBV6-5,TGTGCCAGCAGTCCTAGCGGATTCACAGATACGCAGTATTTT,CASSPSGFTDTQYF